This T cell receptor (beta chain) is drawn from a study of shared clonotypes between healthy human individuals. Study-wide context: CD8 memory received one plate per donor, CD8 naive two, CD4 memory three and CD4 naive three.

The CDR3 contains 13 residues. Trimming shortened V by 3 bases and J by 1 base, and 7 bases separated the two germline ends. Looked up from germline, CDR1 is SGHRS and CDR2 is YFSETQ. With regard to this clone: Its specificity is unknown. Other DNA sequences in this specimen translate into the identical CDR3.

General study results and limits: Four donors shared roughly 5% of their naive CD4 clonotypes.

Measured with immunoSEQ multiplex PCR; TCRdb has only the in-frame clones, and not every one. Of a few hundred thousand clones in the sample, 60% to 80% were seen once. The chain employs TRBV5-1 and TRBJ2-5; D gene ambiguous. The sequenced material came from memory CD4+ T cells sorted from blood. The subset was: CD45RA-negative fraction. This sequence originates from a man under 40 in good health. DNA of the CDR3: TGCGCCAGCAGCTCCGGGTCCCAAGAGACCCAGTACTTC. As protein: CASSSGSQETQYF.